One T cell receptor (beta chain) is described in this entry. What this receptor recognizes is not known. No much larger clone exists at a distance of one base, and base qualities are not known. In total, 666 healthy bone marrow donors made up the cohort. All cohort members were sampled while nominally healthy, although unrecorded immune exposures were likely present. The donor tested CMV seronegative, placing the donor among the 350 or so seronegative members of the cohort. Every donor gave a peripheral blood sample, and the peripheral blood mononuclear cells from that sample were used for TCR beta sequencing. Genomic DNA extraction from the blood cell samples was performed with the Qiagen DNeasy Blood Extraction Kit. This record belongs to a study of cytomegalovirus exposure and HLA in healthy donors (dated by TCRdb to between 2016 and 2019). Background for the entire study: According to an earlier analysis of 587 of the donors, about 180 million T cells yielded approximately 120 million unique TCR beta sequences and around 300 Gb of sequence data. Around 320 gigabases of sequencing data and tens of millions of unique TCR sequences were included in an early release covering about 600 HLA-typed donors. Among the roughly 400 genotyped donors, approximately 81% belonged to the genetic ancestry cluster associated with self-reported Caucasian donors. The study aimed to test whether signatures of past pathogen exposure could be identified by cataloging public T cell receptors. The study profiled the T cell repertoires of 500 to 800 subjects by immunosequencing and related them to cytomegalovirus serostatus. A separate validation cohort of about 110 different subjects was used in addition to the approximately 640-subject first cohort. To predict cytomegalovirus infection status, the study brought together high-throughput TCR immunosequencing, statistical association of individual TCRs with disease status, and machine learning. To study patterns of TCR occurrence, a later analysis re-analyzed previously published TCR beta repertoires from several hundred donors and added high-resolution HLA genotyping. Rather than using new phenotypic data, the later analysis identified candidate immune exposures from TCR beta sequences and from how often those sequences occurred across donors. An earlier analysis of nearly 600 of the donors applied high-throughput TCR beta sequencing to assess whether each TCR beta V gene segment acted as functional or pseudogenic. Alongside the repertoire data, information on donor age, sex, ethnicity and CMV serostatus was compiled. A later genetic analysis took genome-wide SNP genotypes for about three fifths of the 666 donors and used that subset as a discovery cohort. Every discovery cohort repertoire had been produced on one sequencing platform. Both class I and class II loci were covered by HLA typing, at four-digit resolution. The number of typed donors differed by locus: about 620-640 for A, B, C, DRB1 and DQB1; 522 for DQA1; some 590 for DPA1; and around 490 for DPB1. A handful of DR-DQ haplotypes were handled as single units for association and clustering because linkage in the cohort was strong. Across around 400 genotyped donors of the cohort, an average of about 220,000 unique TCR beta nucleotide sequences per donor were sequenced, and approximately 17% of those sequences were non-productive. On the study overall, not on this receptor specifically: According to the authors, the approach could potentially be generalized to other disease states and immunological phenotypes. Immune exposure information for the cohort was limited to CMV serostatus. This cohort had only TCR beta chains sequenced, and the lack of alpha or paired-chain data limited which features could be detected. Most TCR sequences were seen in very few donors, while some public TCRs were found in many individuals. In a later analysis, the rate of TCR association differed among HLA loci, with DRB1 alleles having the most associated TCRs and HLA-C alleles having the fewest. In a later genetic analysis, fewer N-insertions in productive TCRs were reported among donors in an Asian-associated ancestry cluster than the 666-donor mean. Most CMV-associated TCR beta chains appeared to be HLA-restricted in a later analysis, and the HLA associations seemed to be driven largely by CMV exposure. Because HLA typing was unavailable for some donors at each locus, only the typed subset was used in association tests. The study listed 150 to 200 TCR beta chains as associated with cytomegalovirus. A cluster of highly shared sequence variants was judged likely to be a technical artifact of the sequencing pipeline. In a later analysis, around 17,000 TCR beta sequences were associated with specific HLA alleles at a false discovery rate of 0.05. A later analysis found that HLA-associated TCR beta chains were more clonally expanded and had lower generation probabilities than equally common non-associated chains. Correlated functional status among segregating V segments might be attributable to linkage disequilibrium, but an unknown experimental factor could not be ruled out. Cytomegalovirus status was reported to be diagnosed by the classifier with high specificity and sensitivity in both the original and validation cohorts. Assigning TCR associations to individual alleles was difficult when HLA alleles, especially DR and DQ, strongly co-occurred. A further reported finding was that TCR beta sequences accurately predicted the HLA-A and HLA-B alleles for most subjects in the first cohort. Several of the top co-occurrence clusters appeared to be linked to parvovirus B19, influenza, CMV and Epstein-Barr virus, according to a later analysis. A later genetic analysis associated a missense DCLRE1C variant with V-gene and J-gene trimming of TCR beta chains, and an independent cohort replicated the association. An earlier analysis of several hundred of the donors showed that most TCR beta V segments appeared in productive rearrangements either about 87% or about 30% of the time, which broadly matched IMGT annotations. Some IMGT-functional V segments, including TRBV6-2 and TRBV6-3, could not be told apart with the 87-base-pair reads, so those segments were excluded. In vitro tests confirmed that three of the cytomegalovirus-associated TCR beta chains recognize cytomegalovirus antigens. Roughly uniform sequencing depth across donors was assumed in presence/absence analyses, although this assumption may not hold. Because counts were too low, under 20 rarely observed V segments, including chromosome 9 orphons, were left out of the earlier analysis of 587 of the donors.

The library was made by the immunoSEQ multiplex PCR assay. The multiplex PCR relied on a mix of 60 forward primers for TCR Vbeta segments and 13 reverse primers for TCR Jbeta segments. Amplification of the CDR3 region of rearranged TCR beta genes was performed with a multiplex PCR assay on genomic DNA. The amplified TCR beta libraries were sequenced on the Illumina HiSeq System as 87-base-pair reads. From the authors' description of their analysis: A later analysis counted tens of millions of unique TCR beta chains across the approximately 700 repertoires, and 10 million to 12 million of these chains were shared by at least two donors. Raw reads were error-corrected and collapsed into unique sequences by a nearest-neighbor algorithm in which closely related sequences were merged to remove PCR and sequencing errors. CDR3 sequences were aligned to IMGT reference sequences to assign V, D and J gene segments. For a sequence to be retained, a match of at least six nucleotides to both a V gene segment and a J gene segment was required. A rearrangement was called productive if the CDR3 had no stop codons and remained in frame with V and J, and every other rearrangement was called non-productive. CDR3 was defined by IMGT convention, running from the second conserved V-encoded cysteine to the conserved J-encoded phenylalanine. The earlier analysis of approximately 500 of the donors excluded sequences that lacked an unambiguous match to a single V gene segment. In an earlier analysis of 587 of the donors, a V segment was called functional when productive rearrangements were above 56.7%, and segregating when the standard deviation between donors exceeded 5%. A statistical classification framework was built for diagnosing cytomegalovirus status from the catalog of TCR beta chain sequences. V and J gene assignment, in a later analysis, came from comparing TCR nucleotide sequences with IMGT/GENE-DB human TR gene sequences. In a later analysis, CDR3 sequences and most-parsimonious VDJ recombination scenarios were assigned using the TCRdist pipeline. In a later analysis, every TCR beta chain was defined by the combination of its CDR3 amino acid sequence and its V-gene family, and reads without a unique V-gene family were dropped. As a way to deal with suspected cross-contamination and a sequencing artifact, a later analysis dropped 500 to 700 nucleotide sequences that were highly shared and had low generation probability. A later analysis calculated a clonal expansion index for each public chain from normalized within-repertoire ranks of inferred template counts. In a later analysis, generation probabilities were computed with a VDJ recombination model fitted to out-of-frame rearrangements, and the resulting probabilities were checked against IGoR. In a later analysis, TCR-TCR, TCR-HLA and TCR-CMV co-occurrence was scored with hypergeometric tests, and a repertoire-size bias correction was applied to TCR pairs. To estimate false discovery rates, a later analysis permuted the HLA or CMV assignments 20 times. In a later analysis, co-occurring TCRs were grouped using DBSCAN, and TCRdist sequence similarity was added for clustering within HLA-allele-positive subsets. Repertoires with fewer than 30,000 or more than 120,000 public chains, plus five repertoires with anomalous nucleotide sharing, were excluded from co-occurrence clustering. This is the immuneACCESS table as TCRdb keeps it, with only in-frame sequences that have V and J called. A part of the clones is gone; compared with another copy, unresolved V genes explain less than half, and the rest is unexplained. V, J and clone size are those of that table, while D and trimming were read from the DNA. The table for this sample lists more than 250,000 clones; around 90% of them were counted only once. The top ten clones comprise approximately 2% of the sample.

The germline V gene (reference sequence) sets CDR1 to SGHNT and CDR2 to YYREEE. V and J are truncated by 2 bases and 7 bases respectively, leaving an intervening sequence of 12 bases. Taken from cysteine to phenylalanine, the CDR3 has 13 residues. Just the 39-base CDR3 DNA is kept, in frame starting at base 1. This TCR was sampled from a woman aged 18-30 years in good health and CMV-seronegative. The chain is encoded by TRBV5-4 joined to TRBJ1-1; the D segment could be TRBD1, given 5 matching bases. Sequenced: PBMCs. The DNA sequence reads TGTGCCAGCAGCTTCGACAGCCGAGGTGAAGCTTTCTTT. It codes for CASSFDSRGEAFF. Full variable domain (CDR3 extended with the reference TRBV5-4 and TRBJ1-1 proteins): ETGVTQSPTHLIKTRGQQVTLRCSSQSGHNTVSWYQQALGQGPQFIFQYYREEENGRGNFPPRFSGLQFPNYSSELNVNALELDDSALYLCASSFDSRGEAFFGQGTRLTVV.